These 25 T cell receptor beta chains came from one sample sequenced in a study of blood T cell repertoires in COVID-19. Clones were read by immunoSEQ multiplex PCR, and TCRdb kept only the in-frame ones, dropping some. The data contain about 260,000 clones, less than 90% of them singletons. The sequenced sample consisted of PBMCs or T cells enriched from blood (not recorded which). Every receptor here comes from a woman aged 45-65 years who had recovered from COVID-19.

V and J are TRBV4-3 and TRBJ2-1; the D gene is possibly TRBD1 (5 bases). Germline assignment: CDR1 LGHNA and CDR2 YSLEER. The V and J ends lost 4 bases and 5 bases respectively, with 12 bases between them. The CDR3 length is 14 residues. The CDR3 loop is CASSRRDSDNEQFF. The DNA of the CDR3 is TGCGCCAGCAGCCGCCGAGACAGTGACAATGAGCAGTTCTTC.

The rearrangement links TRBV5-5 to TRBJ1-4; 11 bases are shared with TRBD1. Germline lookup yields CDR1 SGHKS and CDR2 YYEKEE (reference sequence). CDR3 length: 17 amino acids. With 4 bases clipped from V and 3 bases from J, the junction kept 8 bases outside the gene matches. CDR3 sequence (DNA): TGTGCCAGCAGCGGCCGGGACAGGGGGATCGCTAATGAAAAACTGTTTTTT. Its protein is CASSGRDRGIANEKLFF.

The rearrangement links TRBV27 to TRBJ2-1; TRBD2 agrees at 7 bases. The germline gives CDR1 MNHEY, CDR2 SMNVEV (reference sequence). The ends lost 3 bases at V and 0 bases at J; junction bases unmatched: 5. CDR3 length equals 16 residues. The CDR3: CASSFLAGDSYNEQFF. DNA of the CDR3: TGTGCCAGCAGTTTCTTGGCGGGAGACTCCTACAATGAGCAGTTCTTC.

The chain joins TRBV12-3 or TRBV12-4 to TRBJ2-3; TRBD1 aligns across 9 bases. Germline trimming cut 8 bases from V and 3 bases from J; bases unmatched to any gene: 3. This CDR3 has 13 residues. This chain's CDR3 is CASDRGRTDTQYF. The CDR3, as DNA: TGTGCCAGCGACAGGGGGAGGACAGATACGCAGTATTTT.

In the case of this clone: Within the sample, other DNA sequences also encode this same CDR3. This chain links TRBV6-5 with TRBJ1-2; D call uncertain. V was cut by 2 bases and J by 0 bases, with 7 bases left in between. The CDR3 loop spans 14 amino acids. Germline V gene data show CDR1 as MNHEY and CDR2 as SVGAGI. CDR3 sequence reads: CASSYGRTNYGYTF. The CDR3 DNA reads as TGTGCCAGCAGTTACGGCCGAACTAACTATGGCTACACCTTC.

The V call is TRBV28, the J call TRBJ1-1, with D tentatively TRBD1 (5 bases). Deletions cut 7 bases from V and 11 bases from J, with 17 bases between. This CDR3 contains 12 residues. CDR1 is MDHEN and CDR2 is SYDVKM in the germline V gene. DNA for the CDR3: TGTGCCAGCATTCCACCCGGGGGGTACGCTTTCTTT. It yields the protein CASIPPGGYAFF.

The chain combines TRBV19 with TRBJ1-5, with D possibly being TRBD1 (6 bases). The V end lost 5 bases, the J end lost 0 bases, and 20 bases lay between the germline ends. The CDR3 length is 18 residues. Germline values: CDR1 LNHDA, CDR2 SQIVND (reference sequence). The CDR3 spells CASSDPKGGAASNQPQHF. CDR3 bases: TGTGCCAGTAGTGACCCGAAGGGGGGGGCCGCTAGCAATCAGCCCCAGCATTTT. Looking up the rest from reference TRBV19 and TRBJ1-5 gives the full variable domain: DGGITQSPKYLFRKEGQNVTLSCEQNLNHDAMYWYRQDPGQGLRLIYYSQIVNDFQKGDIAEGYSVSREKKESFPLTVTSAQKNPTAFYLCASSDPKGGAASNQPQHFGDGTRLSIL.

V gene TRBV6-5 combines with J gene TRBJ2-7, with 9 bases identical to TRBD2. Looked up from germline, CDR1 is MNHEY and CDR2 is SVGAGI. This CDR3 has 14 residues. With V trimmed by 8 bases and J by 3 bases, 8 bases remained unmatched. CDR3 amino acids: CASGQGLAVYEQYF. The CDR3, as DNA: TGTGCCAGCGGCCAGGGACTAGCCGTCTACGAGCAGTACTTC.

J is TRBJ1-5 and V is TRBV4-1; D uncertain. CDR3 length: 16 residues. Trimming removed 4 bases from V and 4 bases from J, with 17 bases in between. Germline-derived CDR1 and CDR2 are MGHRA and YSYEKL. The CDR3 DNA follows: TGCGCCAGCAGCCTCGGCTCGGGGAGTCTAAATCAGCCCCAGCATTTT. Its translation: CASSLGSGSLNQPQHF.

This chain links TRBV6-5 with TRBJ1-6; 9 bases align to TRBD1. CDR3 length: 15 residues. Germline V gene lookup returns CDR1 MNHEY and CDR2 SVGAGI. Trimming at V came to 3 bases and at J to 9 bases, leaving 6 bases not matched to a gene. CDR3 loop: CASSYRQGVSSPLHF. The CDR3 DNA sequence: TGTGCCAGCAGTTATAGACAGGGGGTTAGTTCACCCCTCCACTTT.

The V call is TRBV7-3, the J call TRBJ2-7; TRBD2 is a possible D gene (5 bases). Germline assignment: CDR1 SGHTA and CDR2 FQGTGA. The CDR3 runs to 13 residues. V was clipped by 4 bases and J by 3 bases, with 10 bases between them. CDR3 loop: CASSSLAGYEQYF. The CDR3 nucleotides read TGTGCCAGCAGCTCCCTAGCAGGCTACGAGCAGTACTTC. Filled out from reference TRBV7-3 and TRBJ2-7, the complete variable domain reads GAGVSQTPSNKVTEKGKYVELRCDPISGHTALYWYRQSLGQGPEFLIYFQGTGAADDSGLPNDRFFAVRPEGSVSTLKIQRTERGDSAVYLCASSSLAGYEQYFGPGTRLTVT.

The rearrangement uses TRBV28 and TRBJ2-5; TRBD2 agrees at 7 bases. The CDR3 contains 14 residues. Per germline, CDR1 MDHEN and CDR2 SYDVKM. V lost 6 bases to trimming and J lost 10 bases; unmatched junction nucleotides: 14. This CDR3 is CASSPGGSELIQYF. Here the CDR3 DNA reads TGTGCCAGCAGCCCCGGGGGGTCCGAATTAATCCAGTACTTC. Together with reference TRBV28 and TRBJ2-5, the CDR3 gives the full variable domain: DVKVTQSSRYLVKRTGEKVFLECVQDMDHENMFWYRQDPGLGLRLIYFSYDVKMKEKGDIPEGYSVSREKKERFSLILESASTNQTSMYLCASSPGGSELIQYFGPGTRLLVL.

The V gene is TRBV30, the J gene TRBJ2-2; 10 positions match TRBD2. Germline CDR1 reads GTSNPN; CDR2 reads SVGIG (reference sequence). CDR3 size: 16 residues. V lost 3 bases to trimming and J lost 7 bases; unmatched junction nucleotides: 11. CDR3 residues: CAWRASGRAPGGELFF. The CDR3 DNA sequence: TGTGCCTGGAGGGCCAGCGGGAGGGCCCCGGGCGGGGAGCTGTTTTTT.

The chain joins TRBV20-1 to TRBJ2-2, with D possibly TRBD2 on 5 matching bases. Trimming took 3 bases from V and 0 from J, leaving 14 bases between them. The germline V gene has CDR1 DFQATT and CDR2 SNEGSKA (reference sequence). This CDR3 region has 16 residues. CDR3 DNA sequence: TGCAGTGCTAGTCGGGGAAACCGCGCGAACACCGGGGAGCTGTTTTTT. The encoded protein is CSASRGNRANTGELFF.

This sequence joins TRBV2 and TRBJ1-2; possible D gene TRBD1, 5 bases. This CDR3 region has 14 residues. V was clipped by 8 bases and J by 0 bases, with 13 bases between them. Germline CDR1 and CDR2: SNHLY and FYNNEI. The CDR3 loop is CASVRGTANYGYTF. CDR3 DNA sequence: TGTGCCAGCGTGCGGGGGACTGCTAACTATGGCTACACCTTC.

Notes on this clone: Other DNA sequences in this sample translate to the same CDR3. The chain employs TRBV2 and TRBJ1-4; 7 positions match TRBD1. V lost 7 bases, J lost 5 bases, and 1 base stayed unmatched. Germline CDR1 and CDR2: SNHLY and FYNNEI. The CDR3 sequence is 12 residues long. The CDR3 loop reads CASTRGNEKLFF. Here the CDR3 DNA reads TGTGCCAGCACCAGGGGGAATGAAAAACTGTTTTTT.

The chain uses TRBV24-1 and TRBJ1-2; no firm D call. V was cut by 3 bases and J by 8 bases, with 9 bases left in between. Per the germline V gene, CDR1 is KGHDR and CDR2 is SFDVKD. The CDR3 is 12 amino acids. CDR3 DNA sequence: TGTGCCACCAGTGATAATACCAGAGGCTACACCTTC. Protein sequence: CATSDNTRGYTF.

V gene TRBV24-1 combines with J gene TRBJ2-5, with TRBD1 identical over 11 bases. The CDR3 has 16 amino acids. J gave up 5 bases and V 4 bases, and 8 bases lay outside the gene matches. The germline V gene has CDR1 KGHDR and CDR2 SFDVKD. For the CDR3, the DNA is TGTGCCACCAGTGACGCCGGGACAGGGGGTTGGGAGACCCAGTACTTC. Translation: CATSDAGTGGWETQYF.

The chain couples TRBV6-2 or TRBV6-3 to TRBJ2-1; 11 nucleotides line up with TRBD2. Looked up from germline, CDR1 is MNHEY and CDR2 is SVGEGT. This CDR3 has 15 amino acids. The V gene end was trimmed by 5 bases and the J gene end by 4 bases; junction bases not matched to a gene: 4. Here the CDR3 DNA reads TGTGCCAGCAGTCTTAGCGGGAGGGGTTACAATGAGCAGTTCTTC. Amino acids: CASSLSGRGYNEQFF.

This chain joins TRBV18 and TRBJ1-4; 9 bases agree with TRBD1. The CDR3 length is 16 residues. V was clipped by 3 bases and J by 0 bases; unmatched bases: 2. Germline lookup yields CDR1 KGHSH and CDR2 LQKENI. The CDR3 reads CASSPGTGTTNEKLFF. CDR3 DNA: TGTGCCAGCTCACCCGGGACAGGGACAACTAATGAAAAACTGTTTTTT. Variable domain in full (rest from reference TRBV18 and TRBJ1-4): NAGVMQNPRHLVRRRGQEARLRCSPMKGHSHVYWYRQLPEEGLKFMVYLQKENIIDESGMPKERFSAEFPKEGPSILRIQQVVRGDSAAYFCASSPGTGTTNEKLFFGSGTQLSVL.

This clone was seen just once. The chain recombines TRBV15 with TRBJ2-2; 12 nucleotides align to TRBD2. The CDR3 has 14 amino acids. The J segment lost 7 bases and the V segment lost 9 bases, leaving 6 bases of the junction unmatched. The germline V gene has CDR1 LNHNV and CDR2 YYDKDF (reference sequence). CDR3 nucleotide sequence: TGTGCCACACGGACTAGCGGGACCGTCGGGGAGCTGTTTTTT. Its protein is CATRTSGTVGELFF.

CDR3 DNA sequence: TGTGCCAGCAGCGACCTTGTCCTAGCGGGTTACAATGAGCAGTTCTTC. It encodes CASSDLVLAGYNEQFF. The J gene is TRBJ2-1, the V gene TRBV9; TRBD2 aligns across 8 bases. Per the germline V gene, CDR1 is SGDLS and CDR2 is YYNGEE. Trimming took 3 bases from V and 4 from J; bases not matched to a gene: 9. This CDR3 comprises 16 residues.

This clone turned up a few times. The V and J genes are TRBV12-3 or TRBV12-4 and TRBJ1-1; a weak D match, TRBD1 (6 bases). The CDR3 sequence is 12 residues long. Trimming shortened V by 5 bases and J by 5 bases, and 9 bases separated the two germline ends. CDR3 loop: CASSPGTTEAFF. The CDR3 DNA sequence: TGTGCCAGCAGTCCCGGGACAACTGAAGCTTTCTTT.

This clone was seen once. The chain joins TRBV19 to TRBJ2-1; 7 bases match TRBD1. The V segment lost 5 bases and the J segment 0 bases; nucleotides outside the gene matches: 1. Germline-derived CDR1 and CDR2 are LNHDA and SQIVND (reference sequence). The CDR3 contains 14 residues. CDR3 sequence: CASSGDSSYNEQFF. The DNA for the CDR3 is TGTGCCAGTAGTGGGGACAGCTCCTACAATGAGCAGTTCTTC.

CDR3 in amino acids: CASRPGTGGGTAYEQYF. The DNA for the CDR3 is TGTGCCAGCAGACCGGGGACCGGCGGGGGAACTGCCTACGAGCAGTACTTC. The chain uses TRBV3-1 (or the pseudogene TRBV3-2) and TRBJ2-7; TRBD2 aligns across 7 bases. The CDR3 is made up of 17 amino acids. With V trimmed by 6 bases and J by 2 bases, 16 bases remained unmatched. Germline assignment: CDR1 LGHDT and CDR2 YNNKEL (reference sequence).